The 21 T cell receptor beta chains below come from one sample, sequenced in a study of blood T cell repertoires in COVID-19. TCRdb's table, derived via immunoSEQ multiplex PCR, lists solely in-frame clones and lacks some. This table has some 420,000 clones, approximately 90% appearing once. Source material: PBMCs or T cells enriched from blood (not recorded which). Receptors were obtained from a man aged 25 to 40 who had recovered from COVID-19.

This chain connects TRBV6-5 to TRBJ1-2; D perhaps matches TRBD1 (5 bases). Germline CDR1 reads MNHEY; CDR2 reads SVGAGI. CDR3 size: 13 residues. The V end lost 2 bases, the J end lost 4 bases, and 8 bases lay between the germline ends. The CDR3 reads CASSYRGGYGYTF. The CDR3 DNA follows: TGTGCCAGCAGTTACAGGGGAGGCTATGGCTACACCTTC.

This sequence joins TRBV9 and TRBJ1-1; D may be TRBD1 (5 bases). Trimming stripped 0 bases from V and 5 bases from J, with 11 bases between. Germline V gene lookup returns CDR1 SGDLS and CDR2 YYNGEE. The CDR3 length is 14 residues. CDR3 nucleotide sequence: TGTGCCAGCAGCGTAGGGGGCGCGGCGACTGAAGCTTTCTTT. This codes for CASSVGGAATEAFF.

The V call is TRBV4-1, the J call TRBJ1-2, with D maybe TRBD1 (5 bases). This CDR3 is 15 amino acids long. V was clipped by 4 bases and J by 8 bases, with 20 bases between them. CDR1 and CDR2 (germline): MGHRA, YSYEKL. CDR3 amino acids: CASSPGGVPGLGYTF. The CDR3 DNA is TGCGCCAGCAGCCCCGGGGGAGTCCCGGGGCTCGGCTACACCTTC.

The V call is TRBV27, the J call TRBJ2-7; maybe TRBD2 (6 bases). This CDR3 spans 14 amino acids. The germline gives CDR1 MNHEY, CDR2 SMNVEV (reference sequence). V was shortened by 5 bases and J by 1 base, with 12 bases between the two germline ends. This CDR3 reads CASSRLGGSYEQYF. CDR3 bases: TGTGCCAGCAGTCGGTTGGGGGGTTCCTACGAGCAGTACTTC.

This clone showed up just once. The rearrangement uses TRBV10-3 and TRBJ1-2; the match to TRBD1 covers 10 bases. With 6 bases clipped from V and 8 bases from J, the junction kept 9 bases outside the gene matches. The CDR3 sequence is 14 residues long. Germline CDR1 is ENHRY and CDR2 is SYGVKD. CDR3 amino acids: CAIRPGQGIVGYTF. The CDR3 DNA reads TGTGCCATCAGACCGGGACAGGGGATTGTGGGCTACACCTTC.

The V call is TRBV28, the J call TRBJ1-2; no clear D. The CDR3 has 14 amino acids. V shed 5 bases and J shed 5 bases, with 15 bases lying between them. Germline V CDR1 and CDR2: MDHEN, SYDVKM. The CDR3 region is CASSILQLEYGYTF. CDR3 in DNA: TGTGCCAGCAGTATCCTACAGCTTGAGTATGGCTACACCTTC.

The chain joins TRBV10-1 to TRBJ2-2; D not resolved. Trimming removed 3 bases from V and 5 bases from J, with 4 bases in between. This CDR3 is 12 amino acids long. The germline V gene encodes CDR1 WNHNN and CDR2 SYGVQD (reference sequence). In nucleotides, the CDR3 is TGCGCCAGCAGTGACAGAACCGGGGAGCTGTTTTTT. The encoded protein is CASSDRTGELFF.

The CDR3 region is CASRKDRNSPLHF. Written as DNA, the CDR3 is TGTGCCAGCAGAAAGGACAGGAATTCACCCCTCCACTTT. The chain employs TRBV28 and TRBJ1-6, with TRBD1 matching over 7 bases. Germline CDR1 MDHEN, CDR2 SYDVKM. The CDR3 extends over 13 amino acids. Germline trimming cut 6 bases from V and 7 bases from J; bases unmatched to any gene: 3.

V and J are TRBV30 and TRBJ1-4, with a possible D match to TRBD1 (6 bases). With 0 bases removed from V and 8 bases from J, the gap between germline ends came to 16 bases. The germline V gene encodes CDR1 GTSNPN and CDR2 SVGIG (reference sequence). The CDR3 is 15 amino acids. CDR3 sequence reads: CAWSVQEGGGEKLFF. Here the CDR3 DNA reads TGTGCCTGGAGTGTACAAGAGGGGGGAGGGGAAAAACTGTTTTTT. The full variable domain, in which reference TRBV30 and TRBJ1-4 provide the parts outside the CDR3, is SQTIHQWPATLVQPVGSPLSLECTVEGTSNPNLYWYRQAAGRGLQLLFYSVGIGQISSEVPQNLSASRPQDRQFILSSKKLLLSDSGFYLCAWSVQEGGGEKLFFGSGTQLSVL.

This clone was detected only a few times. The chain links TRBV29-1 to TRBJ1-1; D is unresolved. Germline assignment: CDR1 SQVTM and CDR2 ANQGSEA. V shed 4 bases and J shed 1 base, with 4 bases lying between them. This CDR3 region has 11 residues. The CDR3 bases are TGCAGCGTTGTTAGGAACACTGAAGCTTTCTTT. Translating it yields CSVVRNTEAFF.

The V gene is TRBV6-2 or TRBV6-3, the J gene TRBJ1-6, with 7 bases identical to TRBD1. J was trimmed by 0 bases and V by 6 bases; bases with no gene match: 8. Per the germline V gene, CDR1 is MNHEY and CDR2 is SVGEGT. The CDR3 runs to 17 residues. The CDR3 nucleotides read TGTGCCAGCAGCCCTTTGGACAGGAACTCCTATAATTCACCCCTCCACTTT. Amino acid sequence: CASSPLDRNSYNSPLHF.

This rearrangement joins TRBV30 to TRBJ2-1; 8 bases fit TRBD2. The CDR3 extends over 15 amino acids. J lost 7 bases, V lost 0 bases, and 8 bases had no gene match. Per germline, CDR1 GTSNPN and CDR2 SVGIG (reference sequence). The chain's CDR3 is CAWSVQAGVWNEQFF. Here the CDR3 DNA reads TGTGCCTGGAGTGTACAAGCGGGAGTCTGGAATGAGCAGTTCTTC.

The chain couples TRBV7-6 to TRBJ2-7; D possibly corresponds to TRBD1 (5 bases). Per the germline V gene, CDR1 is SGHVS and CDR2 is FNYEAQ. V was clipped by 1 base and J by 0 bases, with 7 bases between them. This CDR3 is built from 14 residues. CDR3 region: CASSLDRSSYEQYF. The CDR3 DNA sequence: TGTGCCAGCAGCTTAGACAGGAGCTCCTACGAGCAGTACTTC.

The chain uses TRBV2 and TRBJ2-3, with 10 nucleotides matching TRBD1. In germline, CDR1 is SNHLY, CDR2 FYNNEI. This CDR3 has 14 amino acids. Trimming removed 8 bases from V and 1 base from J; junction bases left unmatched: 3. CDR3 amino acids: CASDRGRGTDTQYF. CDR3 DNA: TGTGCCAGCGACAGGGGGCGCGGCACAGATACGCAGTATTTT.

This clone was counted only a few times. The chain couples TRBV3-1 (or the pseudogene TRBV3-2) to TRBJ1-5; D is uncertain. CDR1 is LGHDT and CDR2 is YNNKEL in the germline V gene (reference sequence). The V and J ends lost 6 bases and 0 bases respectively, with 6 bases between them. There are 13 residues in the CDR3. In DNA, the CDR3 is TGTGCCAGCAGTCGTAATAGCAATCAGCCCCAGCATTTT. As protein: CASSRNSNQPQHF.

The gene calls are TRBV28 and TRBJ1-1; TRBD1 might be the D (6 bases). The CDR3 runs to 14 residues. Deletions cut 6 bases from V and 2 bases from J, with 13 bases between. Germline V gives CDR1 MDHEN, CDR2 SYDVKM. This CDR3 reads CASRYGTFNTEAFF. CDR3 sequence (DNA): TGTGCCAGCAGATACGGGACATTTAACACTGAAGCTTTCTTT.

V usage is TRBV28 and J usage is TRBJ1-2; 8 bases match TRBD1. The junction had 10 bases not matched to a gene; V was cut back by 6 bases and J by 7 bases. Germline loops: CDR1 MDHEN, CDR2 SYDVKM. This CDR3 has 14 residues. DNA of the CDR3: TGTGCCAGCAGAGAAACAGGGGGAAGAAGTGGCTACACCTTC. Its protein is CASRETGGRSGYTF.

The V gene is TRBV5-6, the J gene TRBJ2-7; 7 positions match TRBD1. This CDR3 is 13 amino acids long. J was trimmed by 6 bases and V by 4 bases; bases with no gene match: 7. Germline CDR1 is SGHDT and CDR2 is YYEEEE. The CDR3 is CASSPGQPLEQYF. CDR3 DNA sequence: TGTGCCAGCAGCCCGGGACAGCCTCTCGAGCAGTACTTC.

In this sample, this clone turned up once. The chain employs TRBV20-1 and TRBJ2-3, with 8 bases matching TRBD1. The CDR3 totals 15 residues. The V and J ends lost 3 bases and 4 bases, in that order; junction bases with no gene match: 9. Germline V gene lookup returns CDR1 DFQATT and CDR2 SNEGSKA (reference sequence). As DNA, the CDR3 is TGCAGTGCTAGTAAAGGACAGGGTGGGCCAGATACGCAGTATTTT. The encoded protein is CSASKGQGGPDTQYF.

The chain couples TRBV29-1 to TRBJ2-3; D remains ambiguous. CDR1 and CDR2 (germline): SQVTM, ANQGSEA. CDR3 length equals 11 residues. The germline V and J ends were trimmed by 7 bases and 4 bases, with 9 bases remaining between them. The CDR3 nucleotides read TGCAGCGCCCGAGGCCCAGATACGCAGTATTTT. Residues: CSARGPDTQYF.

As DNA, the CDR3 is TGTGCCAGCAGCAGAGCAATGGGACAGGTGAATGGCTACACCTTC. Residues: CASSRAMGQVNGYTF. J is TRBJ1-2 and V is TRBV7-2; 8 positions match TRBD1. Trimming removed 5 bases from V and 6 bases from J; junction bases left unmatched: 11. Germline CDR1 reads SGHTA; CDR2 reads FQGNSA. CDR3 length equals 15 residues. Filled out from reference TRBV7-2 and TRBJ1-2, the complete variable domain reads GAGVSQSPSNKVTEKGKDVELRCDPISGHTALYWYRQSLGQGLEFLIYFQGNSAPDKSGLPSDRFSAERTGGSVSTLTIQRTQQEDSAVYLCASSRAMGQVNGYTFGSGTRLTVV.